This is a list of T cell receptor beta chains from one sample in a study of blood T cell repertoires in COVID-19. This table comes from immunoSEQ multiplex PCR, and its TCRdb copy is limited to in-frame clones, with some not included. The sample shows some 300,000 clones, around 87% of them seen only once. Sequenced input: peripheral blood. These receptors were obtained from a man between 65 and 85 years old with acute or convalescent COVID-19. Each CDR3 is given with its conserved first and last residue. D genes are given only for firm matches. The size of a clone is reported for some rows only, either as once, few or many, or as a class for expanded clones.

>TRBV9|.|TRBJ2-1|.
TGTGCCAGCAGCGTAGATCCGAGCTCCTACAATGAGCAGTTCTTC
CASSVDPSSYNEQFF
>TRBV7-2|.|TRBJ1-1|TRBD1
TGTGCCAGCAGTCAAGCCGGGACAGGGGTGTCCACTGAAGCTTTCTTT
CASSQAGTGVSTEAFF
>TRBV5-1|once|TRBJ1-2|.
TGCGCCAGCAGCTCGGACACCGGGGGCTATGGCTACACCTTC
CASSSDTGGYGYTF
>TRBV28|.|TRBJ2-1|.
TGTGCCAGCAGTTATCCCGGAGGGCCTTCGGCTGAGCAGTTCTTC
CASSYPGGPSAEQFF
>TRBV20-1|.|TRBJ1-2|.
TGCAGTGCTAGTCGGGGTAACTATGGCTACACCTTC
CSASRGNYGYTF
>TRBV7-2|.|TRBJ2-7|.
TGTGCCAGCAGCTTAGGAGGCGGCTCCCCATACGAGCAGTACTTC
CASSLGGGSPYEQYF
>TRBV7-2|.|TRBJ1-2|TRBD1
TGTGCCAGCAGCCCCATGGGACAGGACCCCTATGGCTACACCTTC
CASSPMGQDPYGYTF
>TRBV5-4|.|TRBJ1-2|TRBD1
TGTGCCAGCAGCCACACCCCCTCGACAGGGAGGAGCTATGGCTACACCTTC
CASSHTPSTGRSYGYTF
>TRBV7-2|.|TRBJ1-3|TRBD1
TGTGCCAGCAGCTTATCCAGGGGGCCTGGAAACACCATATATTTT
CASSLSRGPGNTIYF
>TRBV11-3|.|TRBJ1-1|.
TGTGCCAGCAGCTCACGGAGGAACACTGAAGCTTTCTTT
CASSSRRNTEAFF
>TRBV7-8|.|TRBJ2-1|TRBD2
TGTGCCAGCAGCCTAGCGGGGGGGCCGGGGAATGAGCAGTTCTTC
CASSLAGGPGNEQFF
>TRBV19|.|TRBJ2-3|.
TGTGCCAGTAGTATAGACCCCGGAGATACGCAGTATTTT
CASSIDPGDTQYF
>TRBV28|.|TRBJ1-6|.
TGTGCCAGCAGACCTCAGGGGTCGGTTGATTCACCCCTCCACTTT
CASRPQGSVDSPLHF
>TRBV28|once|TRBJ2-1|.
TGTGCCAGCGGTAGCTCCTACAATGAGCAGTTCTTC
CASGSSYNEQFF
>TRBV5-1|.|TRBJ1-1|TRBD1
TGCGCCAGCAGCTCGCCTCGACAGGGCCCGGAGAACACTGAAGCTTTCTTT
CASSSPRQGPENTEAFF
>TRBV11-3|.|TRBJ2-1|TRBD2
TGTGCCAGCAGCTTAGAAGCTAGCGGGAAACTATCGGAGTTCTTC
CASSLEASGKLSEFF
>TRBV7-9|.|TRBJ1-5|.
TGTGCCAGCAGCTTAGAGGGGGGGAGTCAGCCCCAGCATTTT
CASSLEGGSQPQHF
>TRBV19|.|TRBJ1-5|TRBD1
TGTGCCAGTAGTATCCGGGCGGAGGGGGCGGGTCAGCCCCAGCATTTT
CASSIRAEGAGQPQHF
>TRBV28|.|TRBJ2-7|.
TGTGCCAGCAGTCTACTACAGGGCCACGAGCAGTACTTC
CASSLLQGHEQYF
>TRBV10-3|.|TRBJ2-1|TRBD1
TGTGCCATCAGCCAGGGACAGGGGGCGTCTGAGCAGTTCTTC
CAISQGQGASEQFF
>TRBV6-5|.|TRBJ2-3|TRBD2
TGTGCCAGCACTCACGGACTAGCGGGATTCGATACGCAGTATTTT
CASTHGLAGFDTQYF
>TRBV4-2|.|TRBJ2-2|.
TGTGCCAGCAGCCAAGATTTACGGGGGACGCAGCACGGGGAGCTGTTTTTT
CASSQDLRGTQHGELFF
>TRBV19|.|TRBJ2-7|.
TGTGCCAGTAGCTCTACCACCGACAGCCCATACGAGCAGTACTTC
CASSSTTDSPYEQYF
>TRBV5-4|.|TRBJ2-4|TRBD1
TGTGCCAGCAGCCCGAGGGACAGGGGGAGTTTGGCCAAAAACATTCAGTACTTC
CASSPRDRGSLAKNIQYF
>TRBV6-2/TRBV6-3|.|TRBJ1-4|.
TGTGCCAGCAGTTCGACAGGCGGTAATGAAAAACTGTTTTTT
CASSSTGGNEKLFF
>TRBV11-1|.|TRBJ2-5|TRBD2
TGTGCCAGCAGTCTAGCGGGGGCCTCAGGATCAGAGACCCAGTACTTC
CASSLAGASGSETQYF
>TRBV7-9|.|TRBJ2-1|TRBD2
TGTGCCAGCAGCCAATCTGCGGGGGTCTATGAGCAGTTCTTC
CASSQSAGVYEQFF
>TRBV7-2|.|TRBJ2-7|TRBD2
TGTGCCAGCAGCCTTGCGGGACTAGCGGCCTACGAGCAGTACTTC
CASSLAGLAAYEQYF
>TRBV4-1|.|TRBJ1-5|.
TGCGCCAGCAGCAGAGTTACGGGGGTGGGTTCGTCTCAGCCCCAGCATTTT
CASSRVTGVGSSQPQHF
>TRBV6-5|.|TRBJ2-1|TRBD1
TGTGCCAGCAGTTACCCTGACAGGGGGCGGAATGAGCAGTTCTTC
CASSYPDRGRNEQFF
>TRBV3-1/TRBV3-2|.|TRBJ2-1|.
TGTGCCAGCAGCCAAGGGGGGCACACCTACAATGAGCAGTTCTTC
CASSQGGHTYNEQFF
>TRBV5-1|.|TRBJ2-2|.
TGCGCCAGCACCATAGCGGAACACACCGGGGAGCTGTTTTTT
CASTIAEHTGELFF
>TRBV6-5|.|TRBJ1-1|.
TGTGCCAGCAGTCGGCAGGCATACCTGAACACTGAAGCTTTCTTT
CASSRQAYLNTEAFF
>TRBV2|.|TRBJ2-7|TRBD1
TGTGCCAGCAGTTCGGACAGGGGGCTAGAGCAGTACTTC
CASSSDRGLEQYF
>TRBV29-1|.|TRBJ2-3|.
TGCAGCGTTACGACCGGAGGGCCCACAGATACGCAGTATTTT
CSVTTGGPTDTQYF
>TRBV7-2|.|TRBJ2-4|.
TGTGCCAGCAGCTTAAGATCCCAGGCGCTAGCCAAAAACATTCAGTACTTC
CASSLRSQALAKNIQYF
>TRBV4-3|.|TRBJ1-3|.
TGCGCCAGCAGCCCTGACCGGGACTGGGACTCTGGAAACACCATATATTTT
CASSPDRDWDSGNTIYF
>TRBV5-1|.|TRBJ2-2|.
TGCGCCAGCAGCAGGGGGGGCATTCAGGCCGGGGAGCTGTTTTTT
CASSRGGIQAGELFF
>TRBV3-1/TRBV3-2|.|TRBJ2-7|.
TGTGCCAGCAGCCAACCTATATATCCTCGTCGATACGACGAGCAGTACTTC
CASSQPIYPRRYDEQYF
>TRBV28|.|TRBJ1-1|.
TGTGCCAGCAGTTTTGACAACTTGAACACTGAAGCTTTCTTT
CASSFDNLNTEAFF
>TRBV9|.|TRBJ2-1|TRBD1
TGTGCCAGCAGCGCACAGCAGGGGGCCTTAACCGAGCAGTTCTTC
CASSAQQGALTEQFF
>TRBV19|many|TRBJ1-6|.
TGTGCCAGTAGTACAGGGGAGAGTTCACCCCTCCACTTT
CASSTGESSPLHF
>TRBV7-9|.|TRBJ2-7|TRBD1
TGTGCCAGCAGCCCCGGACAGGGCCCCTACGAGCAGTACTTC
CASSPGQGPYEQYF
>TRBV12-3/TRBV12-4|.|TRBJ2-1|.
TGTGCCAGCACTAAGTACAATGAGCAGTTCTTC
CASTKYNEQFF
>TRBV7-3|.|TRBJ2-1|TRBD2
TGTGCCAGCAGCTCCGGAGGGACTAGCGGGTGGTACAATGAGCAGTTCTTC
CASSSGGTSGWYNEQFF
>TRBV7-2|once|TRBJ2-7|TRBD2
TGTGCCAGCAGCTTAGTACCTAGCGGGAGTGCAAGGGCCTACGAGCAGTACTTC
CASSLVPSGSARAYEQYF
>TRBV4-3|.|TRBJ2-7|TRBD2
TGCGCCAGCAGCTCCTCAGCCCCCGCGGGACTAGCGGGGAACTACGAGCAGTACTTC
CASSSSAPAGLAGNYEQYF
>TRBV9|.|TRBJ2-5|.
TGTGCCAGCAGCGTAGCGGGACACCGAGGGGAGACCCAGTACTTC
CASSVAGHRGETQYF
>TRBV7-2|few|TRBJ2-2|TRBD1
TGTGCCAGCAGCTTCCAACAGGGGGCTAACGGGGAGCTGTTTTTT
CASSFQQGANGELFF
>TRBV5-4|.|TRBJ2-7|TRBD1
TGTGCCAGCAGCTCAGGGACAGGGGAAGGCGAGCAGTACTTC
CASSSGTGEGEQYF
>TRBV6-2/TRBV6-3|.|TRBJ1-5|.
TGTGCCAGCAGCTTAACAGGGAAGGGCCAGCCCCAGCATTTT
CASSLTGKGQPQHF
>TRBV18|once|TRBJ1-2|.
TGTGCCAGCTCACCACCGGGAGGAAATGGCTACACCTTC
CASSPPGGNGYTF
>TRBV27|.|TRBJ2-1|.
TGTGCCAGCAGTTTATCCTGGGTAAGGGGCAATGAGCAGTTCTTC
CASSLSWVRGNEQFF
>TRBV7-2|.|TRBJ2-5|.
TGTGCCAGCAGCTTAGACTACCAAGAGACCCAGTACTTC
CASSLDYQETQYF
>TRBV7-9|.|TRBJ2-5|TRBD1
TGTGCCAGCAGCTCCGGGACAGGGGGTAGGGAGACCCAGTACTTC
CASSSGTGGRETQYF
>TRBV18|.|TRBJ1-2|.
TGTGCCAGCTCACCCCGACAGGTCCTTGGCTATGGCTACACCTTC
CASSPRQVLGYGYTF
>TRBV9|.|TRBJ2-1|.
TGTGCCAGCAGCGTCGCACAGGGATACCACAATGAGCAGTTCTTC
CASSVAQGYHNEQFF